These T cell receptor beta chains were read from a single sample in a study of cytomegalovirus exposure and HLA in healthy donors. The repertoire was sequenced with immunoSEQ multiplex PCR; TCRdb's copy has only in-frame clones and lacks some. The data show approximately 220,000 clones, approximately 88% seen once. The specimen was PBMCs. The receptors were gathered from a boy between 2 and 10 years old in good health and CMV-seronegative. CDR3s include the opening cysteine and the closing phenylalanine or tryptophan. D genes are given only for firm matches. Expanded clones get a size class; other rows say once, few or many, or leave the size out.

d_call: -; clone_size: -; v_call: TRBV28; j_call: TRBJ1-3; cdr3_nt: TGTGCCAGCAGCCCCCCCCTGGGCTCCGGAAACACCATATATTTT; cdr3_aa: CASSPPLGSGNTIYF
d_call: -; clone_size: -; v_call: TRBV27; j_call: TRBJ1-4; cdr3_nt: TGTGCCAGCAGTTTACGGTTTTGGGACAAAAACGAAAAACTGTTTTTT; cdr3_aa: CASSLRFWDKNEKLFF
d_call: -; clone_size: -; v_call: TRBV30; j_call: TRBJ2-7; cdr3_nt: TGTGCCTGTACCCACCCGGTCTACGAGCAGTACTTC; cdr3_aa: CACTHPVYEQYF
d_call: -; clone_size: -; v_call: TRBV15; j_call: TRBJ2-7; cdr3_nt: TGTGCCACCAGCAGTTTCCCGGGAATTGAGCAGTACTTC; cdr3_aa: CATSSFPGIEQYF
d_call: -; clone_size: -; v_call: TRBV6-1; j_call: TRBJ2-3; cdr3_nt: TGTGCCAGCAGGATGGCGGGGCCAGATACGCAGTATTTT; cdr3_aa: CASRMAGPDTQYF
d_call: -; clone_size: -; v_call: TRBV15; j_call: TRBJ2-2; cdr3_nt: TGTGCCACCAGCAGAGATAGGAGGGGCGGCACCGGGGAGCTGTTTTTT; cdr3_aa: CATSRDRRGGTGELFF
d_call: -; clone_size: -; v_call: TRBV10-3; j_call: TRBJ2-7; cdr3_nt: TGTGCCATCAGTGAGTCACAGGGATACGACGAGCAGTACTTC; cdr3_aa: CAISESQGYDEQYF
d_call: -; clone_size: -; v_call: TRBV27; j_call: TRBJ2-1; cdr3_nt: TGTGCCAGCAGTTCCGGCCGGGGTACCTACAATGAGCAGTTCTTC; cdr3_aa: CASSSGRGTYNEQFF
d_call: TRBD1; clone_size: -; v_call: TRBV7-9; j_call: TRBJ2-1; cdr3_nt: TGTGCCAGCGGGACAGCCAACTACAATGAGCAGTTCTTC; cdr3_aa: CASGTANYNEQFF
d_call: TRBD2; clone_size: -; v_call: TRBV11-2; j_call: TRBJ2-5; cdr3_nt: TGTGCCAGCAGCTTTATTTGGGGCGGGGGGGGACAAGTGACCCAGTACTTC; cdr3_aa: CASSFIWGGGGQVTQYF
d_call: -; clone_size: -; v_call: TRBV7-9; j_call: TRBJ2-3; cdr3_nt: TGTGCCAGCAGCCAGGGGACAGATACGCAGTATTTT; cdr3_aa: CASSQGTDTQYF
d_call: TRBD1; clone_size: -; v_call: TRBV5-1; j_call: TRBJ1-1; cdr3_nt: TGCGCCAGCAGCTTGGGCGGAGCGACAGGGATCGGTGACACTGAAGCTTTCTTT; cdr3_aa: CASSLGGATGIGDTEAFF
d_call: TRBD1; clone_size: -; v_call: TRBV5-1; j_call: TRBJ1-6; cdr3_nt: TGCGCCAGCAGCTCCGACTCGGGACAGGGCAATTCACCCCTCCACTTT; cdr3_aa: CASSSDSGQGNSPLHF
d_call: -; clone_size: -; v_call: TRBV4-1; j_call: TRBJ1-5; cdr3_nt: TGCGCCAGCAGCCAAGATGGAGGATCTAATCAGCCCCAGCATTTT; cdr3_aa: CASSQDGGSNQPQHF
d_call: TRBD2; clone_size: -; v_call: TRBV19; j_call: TRBJ2-2; cdr3_nt: TGTGCCAGTAGTATAGAGACTAGCGGGGGCGCCGGGACCGGGGAGCTGTTTTTT; cdr3_aa: CASSIETSGGAGTGELFF
d_call: -; clone_size: few; v_call: TRBV6-5; j_call: TRBJ1-5; cdr3_nt: TGTGCCAGCAGTTACTCGCAGAATCAGCCCCAGCATTTT; cdr3_aa: CASSYSQNQPQHF
d_call: TRBD2; clone_size: -; v_call: TRBV5-6; j_call: TRBJ2-1; cdr3_nt: TGTGCCAGCAGCCCGGCGGGAGACCTCGCATACAATGAGCAGTTCTTC; cdr3_aa: CASSPAGDLAYNEQFF
d_call: -; clone_size: -; v_call: TRBV27; j_call: TRBJ2-1; cdr3_nt: TGTGCCAGCAGTCAGCCAGGGGTGCGCAATGAGCAGTTCTTC; cdr3_aa: CASSQPGVRNEQFF
d_call: TRBD1; clone_size: -; v_call: TRBV19; j_call: TRBJ1-3; cdr3_nt: TGTGCCAGTAGTACCTCGGACAGGCCCAGATTAAACACCATATATTTT; cdr3_aa: CASSTSDRPRLNTIYF
d_call: TRBD2; clone_size: -; v_call: TRBV5-1; j_call: TRBJ2-1; cdr3_nt: TGCGCCAGCCGCGACTCACTAGCGGGAGGGCTTCAGGAGCAGTTCTTC; cdr3_aa: CASRDSLAGGLQEQFF
d_call: TRBD1; clone_size: -; v_call: TRBV4-1; j_call: TRBJ1-1; cdr3_nt: TGCGCCAGCAGCCAAGGACAGGGAAGGGGGACTGAAGCTTTCTTT; cdr3_aa: CASSQGQGRGTEAFF
d_call: TRBD1; clone_size: few; v_call: TRBV5-1; j_call: TRBJ2-6; cdr3_nt: TGCGCCAGCAGCACACCGGGACAGGACCTCTCTGGGGCCAACGTCCTGACTTTC; cdr3_aa: CASSTPGQDLSGANVLTF
d_call: -; clone_size: once; v_call: TRBV25-1; j_call: TRBJ1-1; cdr3_nt: TGTGCCAGCAGTCCACTGGCCTCTAGGACTGAAGCTTTCTTT; cdr3_aa: CASSPLASRTEAFF
d_call: -; clone_size: -; v_call: TRBV5-6; j_call: TRBJ1-1; cdr3_nt: TGTGCCAGCAGCTTACCATGGGAGGATGCTTTCTTT; cdr3_aa: CASSLPWEDAFF
d_call: -; clone_size: -; v_call: TRBV30; j_call: TRBJ2-5; cdr3_nt: TGTGCCTGGATGGAGGGGGCGGACGAGACCCAGTACTTC; cdr3_aa: CAWMEGADETQYF
d_call: -; clone_size: once; v_call: TRBV19; j_call: TRBJ2-3; cdr3_nt: TGTGCCAGTAGTATAGGTACAGGTAGCACAGATACGCAGTATTTT; cdr3_aa: CASSIGTGSTDTQYF
d_call: TRBD2; clone_size: -; v_call: TRBV5-4; j_call: TRBJ2-7; cdr3_nt: TGTGCCAGCAGCTTGGGGACTAGCGGGGGTTACGAGCAGTACTTC; cdr3_aa: CASSLGTSGGYEQYF
d_call: -; clone_size: -; v_call: TRBV5-1; j_call: TRBJ2-2; cdr3_nt: TGCGCCAGCAGCTTGGGATTCTCCCAGGGAGGCACCGGGGAGCTGTTTTTT; cdr3_aa: CASSLGFSQGGTGELFF
d_call: TRBD1; clone_size: -; v_call: TRBV19; j_call: TRBJ2-5; cdr3_nt: TGTGCCAGTAGTACTCCGGGACAGTCTAAAGAGACCCAGTACTTC; cdr3_aa: CASSTPGQSKETQYF
d_call: TRBD1; clone_size: -; v_call: TRBV10-3; j_call: TRBJ2-2; cdr3_nt: TGTGCCATCACGCGTGATGAGACAGGGGGGCTTACCGGGGAGCTGTTTTTT; cdr3_aa: CAITRDETGGLTGELFF
d_call: -; clone_size: -; v_call: TRBV9; j_call: TRBJ2-3; cdr3_nt: TGTGCCAGCAGCGTAGGTACTCATAGCACAGATACGCAGTATTTT; cdr3_aa: CASSVGTHSTDTQYF
d_call: -; clone_size: -; v_call: TRBV7-9; j_call: TRBJ2-6; cdr3_nt: TGTGCCAGCAGCCGGGGGTGGAGGGACTCTGGGGCCAACGTCCTGACTTTC; cdr3_aa: CASSRGWRDSGANVLTF
d_call: TRBD2; clone_size: -; v_call: TRBV9; j_call: TRBJ2-1; cdr3_nt: TGTGCCAGCATCGAACTGAGGGGACTAGCGGGAGATGATGAGCAGTTCTTC; cdr3_aa: CASIELRGLAGDDEQFF
d_call: -; clone_size: -; v_call: TRBV6-5; j_call: TRBJ1-3; cdr3_nt: TGTGCCAGCATTGACAGGTCCTCTGGAAACACCATATATTTT; cdr3_aa: CASIDRSSGNTIYF
d_call: TRBD2; clone_size: -; v_call: TRBV10-3; j_call: TRBJ2-3; cdr3_nt: TGTGCCATCAACGGGGGGGGCGATACGCAGTATTTT; cdr3_aa: CAINGGGDTQYF
d_call: TRBD2; clone_size: -; v_call: TRBV4-1; j_call: TRBJ2-7; cdr3_nt: TGTGCCAGCAGCCAGGGGACTAGCGGGGACTCCTACGAGCAGTACTTC; cdr3_aa: CASSQGTSGDSYEQYF
d_call: -; clone_size: -; v_call: TRBV6-6; j_call: TRBJ1-1; cdr3_nt: TGTGCCAGCAGCCTCCAGGGATTCAACACTGAAGCTTTCTTT; cdr3_aa: CASSLQGFNTEAFF